The next 3 T cell receptor beta chains were all read from a single sample in a study of T cell responses to AZD1222 COVID-19 vaccine. Measured with immunoSEQ multiplex PCR; TCRdb has only the in-frame clones, and not every one. The sample yields 70,000 to 90,000 clones, roughly 90% seen once. This sample comprised peripheral blood, obtained on day 0 of AZD1222 vaccination. Source of these receptors: an adult in good health.

In regard to this clone: This CDR3 is also generated by other DNA sequences in the sample. The chain carries TRBV18 and TRBJ1-5; the D is unclear. V shed 2 bases and J shed 4 bases, with 6 bases lying between them. Germline V lookup: CDR1 KGHSH, CDR2 LQKENI. This CDR3 is 13 amino acids long. The CDR3 nucleotides read TGTGCCAGCTCACCATCCAGGAATCAGCCCCAGCATTTT. Translating gives CASSPSRNQPQHF.

The V gene is TRBV27, the J gene TRBJ2-7, with 11 nucleotides matching TRBD2. Germline assignment: CDR1 MNHEY and CDR2 SMNVEV (reference sequence). Germline trimming cut 6 bases from V and 3 bases from J; bases unmatched to any gene: 16. The CDR3 extends over 18 amino acids. DNA for the CDR3: TGTGCCAGCAGCAGGGCTAGCGGGAGGTTGGGGGAGGTCTACGAGCAGTACTTC. Its translation is CASSRASGRLGEVYEQYF.

V is TRBV5-1 and J is TRBJ2-1, with 9 bases fitting TRBD2. Per germline, CDR1 SGHRS and CDR2 YFSETQ. CDR3 size: 16 residues. The V segment lost 1 base and the J segment 8 bases; nucleotides outside the gene matches: 10. This chain's CDR3 is CASSLRASGTSDEQFF. CDR3 DNA: TGCGCCAGCAGCTTGCGGGCTAGCGGGACGTCGGATGAGCAGTTCTTC.